Detailed here is one T cell receptor (beta chain). The sample comes from a study of blood T cell repertoires in COVID-19. Study context: Donors in the United States, Italy and Spain gave samples during acute or convalescent COVID-19. The analysed material was cDNA or gDNA that came from T cells, B-cell-depleted T cells, or PBMCs.

The method was immunoSEQ multiplex PCR; TCRdb's version includes in-frame clones alone and lacks a portion of them. The profile shows approximately 200,000 clones, less than 90% of them singletons. The CDR3 has 14 residues. Trimming took off 6 bases at V and 1 base at J, with 13 bases between the two ends. Germline values: CDR1 MNHEY, CDR2 SVGAGI. The chain links TRBV6-5 to TRBJ2-7; the D gene is possibly TRBD1 (5 bases). The TCR originated in a man aged 40-50 years with active or convalescent COVID-19. The sequenced sample was peripheral blood. The CDR3 sequence: CASSPGRGSYEQYF. The CDR3 nucleotides read TGTGCCAGCAGCCCAGGTAGGGGTTCCTACGAGCAGTACTTC.